Listed below are T cell receptor beta chains from one sample, sequenced in a study of control samples from healthy donors and cancer patients. Data came from immunoSEQ multiplex PCR; TCRdb stores just in-frame clones and leaves some out. The sample shows about 130,000 clones, around 94% of them seen only once. The sequencing sample was made of PBMCs. The origin of the receptors is a man in his sixties with colorectal cancer. The CDR3 runs from the conserved cysteine through the conserved F or W. D genes are given only for firm matches. Clone size is not always given. Where it is, it says once, few, many or a class for expanded clones.

clone_size j_call d_call v_call cdr3_aa cdr3_nt
. TRBJ2-7 TRBD1 TRBV3-1/TRBV3-2 CASSPRDSSYEQYF TGTGCCAGCAGCCCTCGGGACAGCTCCTACGAGCAGTACTTC
. TRBJ1-2 . TRBV7-2 CASSLPGEGYGYTF TGTGCCAGCAGCTTACCAGGGGAAGGATATGGCTACACCTTC
. TRBJ1-2 . TRBV6-5 CASSLGLYYGYTF TGTGCCAGCAGTCTGGGACTTTACTATGGCTACACCTTC
. TRBJ2-4 . TRBV28 CASSSPGRAPKNIQYF TGTGCCAGCAGTTCCCCCGGCAGGGCACCCAAAAACATTCAGTACTTC
. TRBJ1-1 TRBD1 TRBV10-3 CAIKEGTGTGGNTEAFF TGTGCCATCAAGGAGGGCACCGGGACAGGGGGGAACACTGAAGCTTTCTTT
. TRBJ2-5 . TRBV7-6 CASRLGGNLQETQYF TGTGCCAGCAGGCTAGGGGGAAACCTACAAGAGACCCAGTACTTC
. TRBJ2-7 TRBD2 TRBV10-1 CASSDGGTSPYEQYF TGCGCCAGCAGTGACGGGGGGACGTCTCCTTACGAGCAGTACTTC
once TRBJ2-1 TRBD2 TRBV4-3 CASSQMGTSGGPSSYNEQFF TGCGCCAGCAGCCAGATGGGGACTAGCGGGGGGCCGAGCTCCTACAATGAGCAGTTCTTC
. TRBJ1-1 TRBD1 TRBV7-6 CASSATGQMNTEAFF TGTGCCAGCAGCGCAACGGGACAGATGAACACTGAAGCTTTCTTT
. TRBJ1-2 . TRBV10-3 CAISEGQGGGYTF TGTGCCATCAGTGAGGGTCAGGGAGGCGGCTACACCTTC
once TRBJ2-1 TRBD2 TRBV24-1 CATSDGRATVLEYNEQFF TGTGCCACCAGTGATGGGAGGGCGACCGTACTGGAGTACAATGAGCAGTTCTTC
. TRBJ2-7 TRBD1 TRBV6-5 CASSTTGLREQYF TGTGCCAGCAGCACGACAGGGTTACGCGAGCAGTACTTC
. TRBJ2-5 TRBD2 TRBV24-1 CATSERGFRQETQYF TGTGCCACCAGTGAGCGGGGGTTTCGGCAAGAGACCCAGTACTTC
. TRBJ1-4 . TRBV29-1 CSVARGGGEKLFF TGCAGCGTTGCAAGGGGAGGAGGTGAAAAACTGTTTTTT
. TRBJ1-1 . TRBV27 CASIEGTEAFF TGTGCCAGCATCGAAGGGACTGAAGCTTTCTTT
. TRBJ2-7 TRBD2 TRBV3-1/TRBV3-2 CASSQTSSGVDEQYF TGTGCCAGCAGCCAAACCTCTAGCGGGGTCGACGAGCAGTACTTC
. TRBJ2-7 . TRBV4-2 CASSHRQGDEQYF TGTGCCAGCAGCCATCGCCAGGGCGACGAGCAGTACTTC
. TRBJ2-5 TRBD2 TRBV7-2 CASSSTSSKETQYF TGTGCCAGCAGCTCGACTAGCAGCAAAGAGACCCAGTACTTC
. TRBJ2-5 . TRBV15 CATSRGARGETQYF TGTGCCACCAGCAGGGGGGCGCGAGGAGAGACCCAGTACTTC
. TRBJ1-6 . TRBV14 CASSQRQGYNSPLHF TGTGCCAGCAGCCAGAGGCAGGGGTATAATTCACCCCTCCACTTT
. TRBJ1-5 TRBD1 TRBV6-1 CASSAGTGFYSNQPQHF TGTGCCAGCAGTGCCGGGACAGGTTTTTATAGCAATCAGCCCCAGCATTTT
. TRBJ2-7 TRBD2 TRBV10-3 CAISARAGAHEQYF TGTGCCATCAGTGCTCGAGCGGGGGCCCACGAGCAGTACTTC
. TRBJ2-2 TRBD2 TRBV29-1 CSVRTRGGTGELFF TGCAGCGTCCGAACGCGCGGGGGAACCGGGGAGCTGTTTTTT
. TRBJ2-5 TRBD1 TRBV24-1 CATSDPDRGQETQYF TGTGCCACCAGTGACCCCGACAGGGGTCAGGAGACCCAGTACTTC
. TRBJ2-7 . TRBV10-2 CASRLPGQRGAQYF TGCGCCAGCAGACTTCCGGGACAGCGGGGAGCACAGTACTTC
. TRBJ2-3 . TRBV24-1 CATSDLPRRGPSTDTQYF TGTGCCACCAGTGATTTGCCGAGGCGGGGACCAAGCACAGATACGCAGTATTTT
. TRBJ1-5 . TRBV27 CASSWGENQPQHF TGTGCCAGCAGTTGGGGGGAGAATCAGCCCCAGCATTTT
few TRBJ1-5 . TRBV10-3 CAIRGTDSNQPQHF TGTGCCATCAGGGGGACGGATAGCAATCAGCCCCAGCATTTT
. TRBJ2-1 TRBD1 TRBV3-1/TRBV3-2 CASSQVPGQGSSYNEQFF TGTGCCAGCAGCCAAGTCCCGGGACAGGGGAGCTCCTACAATGAGCAGTTCTTC
. TRBJ2-5 TRBD1 TRBV5-1 CASSLTGQGVETQYF TGCGCCAGCAGCTTAACGGGACAGGGTGTGGAGACCCAGTACTTC
. TRBJ2-7 . TRBV7-8 CASSLETETYEQYF TGTGCCAGCAGCTTAGAGACAGAGACCTACGAGCAGTACTTC
. TRBJ1-2 TRBD1 TRBV25-1 CASRGQGGYGYTF TGTGCCAGCAGAGGACAGGGTGGCTATGGCTACACCTTC
. TRBJ1-4 . TRBV5-1 CASSSDGRKLFF TGCGCCAGCAGCTCGGACGGGCGGAAACTGTTTTTT
few TRBJ2-2 . TRBV19 CASSIEAGRVVAGELFF TGTGCCAGTAGTATCGAGGCGGGCAGGGTGGTCGCCGGGGAGCTGTTTTTT
. TRBJ2-7 . TRBV27 CASSPQGRAYEQYF TGTGCCAGCAGTCCTCAGGGAAGGGCCTACGAGCAGTACTTC
. TRBJ2-1 TRBD1 TRBV24-1 CATSRQGLSYNEQFF TGTGCCACCAGTAGACAGGGCCTCTCCTACAATGAGCAGTTCTTC
. TRBJ2-1 . TRBV11-2 CASSLKGIGDEQFF TGTGCCAGCAGCTTAAAAGGGATCGGCGATGAGCAGTTCTTC
. TRBJ2-5 . TRBV7-2 CASSSLAGASKTQYF TGTGCCAGCAGCTCCCTTGCGGGGGCCTCCAAGACCCAGTACTTC
. TRBJ1-5 . TRBV6-2/TRBV6-3 CASSYNSNQPQHF TGTGCCAGCAGTTACAATAGCAATCAGCCCCAGCATTTT
. TRBJ2-1 . TRBV24-1 CATSDSGWEQFF TGTGCCACCAGTGATTCAGGGTGGGAGCAGTTCTTC
once TRBJ2-7 . TRBV21-1 CASSMPPAYEQYF TGTGCCAGCAGCATGCCTCCTGCCTACGAGCAGTACTTC
. TRBJ1-1 TRBD1 TRBV18 CASSLGQGGITEAFF TGTGCCAGCTCATTAGGACAGGGAGGTATCACTGAAGCTTTCTTT
once TRBJ1-3 . TRBV4-3 CASSQSHQGSGNTIYF TGCGCCAGCAGCCAAAGCCACCAGGGATCCGGAAACACCATATATTTT
. TRBJ2-7 TRBD1 TRBV6-5 CASSRRDRGLYEQYF TGTGCCAGCAGCAGGCGGGACAGGGGGCTGTACGAGCAGTACTTC
. TRBJ2-2 . TRBV10-1 CASSDGRTGELFF TGCGCCAGCAGTGATGGTAGGACCGGGGAGCTGTTTTTT
once TRBJ2-3 . TRBV11-2 CASSFQRTLADTQYF TGTGCCAGCAGCTTCCAGCGGACTTTGGCGGATACGCAGTATTTT
. TRBJ1-1 . TRBV5-6 CASTLRGEAFF TGTGCCAGCACCCTAAGGGGAGAAGCTTTCTTT
once TRBJ1-1 . TRBV11-2 CASSPKPGGARTEAFF TGTGCCAGCAGCCCCAAGCCCGGGGGCGCCAGGACTGAAGCTTTCTTT
. TRBJ1-1 TRBD1 TRBV5-4 CASSQGQGLTEAFF TGTGCCAGCAGCCAGGGACAGGGGTTAACTGAAGCTTTCTTT
. TRBJ1-6 TRBD1 TRBV9 CASSAGGGAPPLHF TGTGCCAGCAGCGCAGGGGGAGGAGCGCCACCCCTCCACTTT
. TRBJ2-5 TRBD1 TRBV6-5 CASSYLGQGQETQYF TGTGCCAGCAGTTACCTTGGACAGGGCCAAGAGACCCAGTACTTC
. TRBJ2-3 TRBD2 TRBV24-1 CATSDSQDSGGRDTQYF TGTGCCACCAGTGATTCCCAGGATAGCGGGGGGAGAGATACGCAGTATTTT
. TRBJ2-4 TRBD2 TRBV3-1/TRBV3-2 CASSQGVGSGGLRIQYF TGTGCCAGCAGCCAAGGGGTAGGTAGCGGGGGCTTGAGGATTCAGTACTTC
few TRBJ1-5 . TRBV5-6 CASSLLGGNQPQHF TGTGCCAGCAGCTTGTTGGGGGGCAATCAGCCCCAGCATTTT